This record covers a single T cell receptor (beta chain). The data derive from a study of somatic mutations in cytotoxic T cells in rheumatoid arthritis. TCRdb keeps only in-frame clones here, not all; method: immunoSEQ multiplex PCR. The repertoire includes tens of thousands of clones, roughly four fifths of them detected once, and about 3.2% sits in the top ten. Trimming cost V 2 bases and J 3 bases, with 8 bases left between them. CDR3 length: 14 residues. The germline V gene has CDR1 MNHEY and CDR2 SVGAGI. This clonotype was sampled from a middle-aged man in good health. The material sequenced was CD8+ T cells sorted from blood. V gene TRBV6-5 combines with J gene TRBJ2-1; no clear D. The CDR3 protein is CASSYEVNYNEQFF. The CDR3 bases are TGTGCCAGCAGTTACGAGGTCAACTACAATGAGCAGTTCTTC.